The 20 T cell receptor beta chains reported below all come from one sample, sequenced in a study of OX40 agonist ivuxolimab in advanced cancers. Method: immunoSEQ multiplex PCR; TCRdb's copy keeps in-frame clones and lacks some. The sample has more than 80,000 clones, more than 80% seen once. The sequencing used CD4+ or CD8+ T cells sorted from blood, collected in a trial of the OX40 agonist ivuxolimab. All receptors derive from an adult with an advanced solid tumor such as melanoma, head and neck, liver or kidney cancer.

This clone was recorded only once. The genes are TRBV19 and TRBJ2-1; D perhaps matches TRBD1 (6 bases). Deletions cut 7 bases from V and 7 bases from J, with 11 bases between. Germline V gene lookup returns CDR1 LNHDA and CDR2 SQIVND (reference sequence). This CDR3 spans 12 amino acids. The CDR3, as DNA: TGTGCCAGTAAAAGGGGGTGGAATGAGCAGTTCTTC. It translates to CASKRGWNEQFF.

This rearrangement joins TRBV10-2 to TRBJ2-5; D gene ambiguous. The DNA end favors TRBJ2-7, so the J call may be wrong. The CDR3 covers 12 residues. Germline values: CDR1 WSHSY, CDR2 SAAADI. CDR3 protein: CASRDVAYEQYF. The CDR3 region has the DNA TGCGCCAGCAGGGACGTGGCCTACGAGCAGTACTTC.

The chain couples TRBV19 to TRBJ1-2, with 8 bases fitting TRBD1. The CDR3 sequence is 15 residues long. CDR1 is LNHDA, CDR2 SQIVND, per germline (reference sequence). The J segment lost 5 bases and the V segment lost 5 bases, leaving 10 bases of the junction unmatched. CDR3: CASSVTQGARYGYTF. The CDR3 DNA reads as TGTGCCAGTAGTGTCACTCAGGGGGCGCGGTATGGCTACACCTTC.

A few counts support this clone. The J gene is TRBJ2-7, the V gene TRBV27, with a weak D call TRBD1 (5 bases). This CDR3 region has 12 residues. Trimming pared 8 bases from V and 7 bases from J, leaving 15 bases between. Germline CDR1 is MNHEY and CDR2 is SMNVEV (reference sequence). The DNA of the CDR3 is TGTGCCAGCTGGGGCGAACCCGGGGAGCAGTACTTC. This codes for CASWGEPGEQYF.

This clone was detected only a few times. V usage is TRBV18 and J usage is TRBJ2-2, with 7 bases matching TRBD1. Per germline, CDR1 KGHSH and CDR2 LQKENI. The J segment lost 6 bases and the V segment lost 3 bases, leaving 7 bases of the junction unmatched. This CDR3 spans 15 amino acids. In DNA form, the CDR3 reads TGTGCCAGCTCACCGGTTCAGGGACAGTCCGGGGAGCTGTTTTTT. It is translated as CASSPVQGQSGELFF.

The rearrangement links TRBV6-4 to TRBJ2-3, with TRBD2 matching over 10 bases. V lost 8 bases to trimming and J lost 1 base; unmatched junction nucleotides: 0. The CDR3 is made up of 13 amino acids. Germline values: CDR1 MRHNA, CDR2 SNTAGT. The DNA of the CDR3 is TGTGCCAGCGGGACTAGCGGCACAGATACGCAGTATTTT. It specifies CASGTSGTDTQYF.

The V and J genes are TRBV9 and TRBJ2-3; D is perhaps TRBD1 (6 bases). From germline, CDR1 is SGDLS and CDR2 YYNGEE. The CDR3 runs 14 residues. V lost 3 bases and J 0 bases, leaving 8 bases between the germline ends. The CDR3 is CASSAQGSTDTQYF. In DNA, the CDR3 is TGTGCCAGCAGCGCACAGGGAAGCACAGATACGCAGTATTTT. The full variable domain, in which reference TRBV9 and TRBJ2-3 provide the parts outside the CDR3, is DSGVTQTPKHLITATGQRVTLRCSPRSGDLSVYWYQQSLDQGLQFLIQYYNGEERAKGNILERFSAQQFPDLHSELNLSSLELGDSALYFCASSAQGSTDTQYFGPGTRLTVL.

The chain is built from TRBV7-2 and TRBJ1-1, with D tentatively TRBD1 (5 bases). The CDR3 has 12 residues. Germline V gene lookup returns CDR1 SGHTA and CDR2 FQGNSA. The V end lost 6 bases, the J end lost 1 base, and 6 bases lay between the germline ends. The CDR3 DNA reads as TGTGCCAGCAGTGGGGGGAACACTGAAGCTTTCTTT. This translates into CASSGGNTEAFF.

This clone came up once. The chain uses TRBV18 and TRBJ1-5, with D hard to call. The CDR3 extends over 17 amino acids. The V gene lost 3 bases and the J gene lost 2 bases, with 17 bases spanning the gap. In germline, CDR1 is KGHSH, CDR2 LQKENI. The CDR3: CASSPVDPINRNQPQHF. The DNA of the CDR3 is TGTGCCAGCTCACCGGTCGATCCTATTAATCGCAATCAGCCCCAGCATTTT.

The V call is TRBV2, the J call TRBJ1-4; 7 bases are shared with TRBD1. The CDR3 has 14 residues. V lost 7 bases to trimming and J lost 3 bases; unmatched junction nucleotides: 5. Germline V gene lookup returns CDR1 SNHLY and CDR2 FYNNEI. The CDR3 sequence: CASTLTGPNEKLFF. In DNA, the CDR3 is TGTGCCAGCACCTTGACAGGGCCTAATGAAAAACTGTTTTTT.

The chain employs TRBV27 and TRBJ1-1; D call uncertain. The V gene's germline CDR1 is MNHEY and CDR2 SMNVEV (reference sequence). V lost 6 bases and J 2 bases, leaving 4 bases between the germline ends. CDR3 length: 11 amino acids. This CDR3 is CASRENTEAFF. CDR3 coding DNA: TGTGCCAGCAGGGAAAACACTGAAGCTTTCTTT.

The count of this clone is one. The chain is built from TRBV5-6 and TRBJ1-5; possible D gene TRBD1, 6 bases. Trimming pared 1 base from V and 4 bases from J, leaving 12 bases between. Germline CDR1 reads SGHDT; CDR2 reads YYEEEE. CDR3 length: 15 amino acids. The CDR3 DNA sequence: TGTGCCAGCAGCTTGCGGCAGGGGCGAAATCAGCCCCAGCATTTT. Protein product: CASSLRQGRNQPQHF.

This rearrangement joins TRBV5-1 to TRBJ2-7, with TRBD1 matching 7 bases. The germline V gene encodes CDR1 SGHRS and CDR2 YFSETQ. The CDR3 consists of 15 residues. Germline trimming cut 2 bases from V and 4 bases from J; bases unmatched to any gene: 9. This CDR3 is CASSFADRRSYEQYF. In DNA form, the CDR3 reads TGCGCCAGCAGCTTCGCGGACAGGCGTTCGTACGAGCAGTACTTC.

The CDR3 region is CASRVSGSPYEQYF. CDR3 in DNA: TGTGCCAGCAGAGTTAGCGGGAGCCCCTACGAGCAGTACTTC. This chain connects TRBV27 to TRBJ2-7; TRBD2 aligns across 9 bases. Germline V gives CDR1 MNHEY, CDR2 SMNVEV (reference sequence). The CDR3 contains 14 residues. The V segment lost 6 bases and the J segment 2 bases; nucleotides outside the gene matches: 5.

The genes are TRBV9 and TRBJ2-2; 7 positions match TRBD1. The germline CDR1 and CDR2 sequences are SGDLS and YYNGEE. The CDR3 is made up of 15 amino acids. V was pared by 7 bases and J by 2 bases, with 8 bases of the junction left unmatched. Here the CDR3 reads CASGRQGLNTGELFF. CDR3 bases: TGTGCCAGCGGCAGACAGGGCTTAAACACCGGGGAGCTGTTTTTT.

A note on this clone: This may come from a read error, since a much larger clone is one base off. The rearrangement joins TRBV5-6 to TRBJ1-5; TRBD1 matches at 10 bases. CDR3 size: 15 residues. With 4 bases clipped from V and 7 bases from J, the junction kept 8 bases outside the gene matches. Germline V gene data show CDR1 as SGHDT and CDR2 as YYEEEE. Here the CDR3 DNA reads TGTGCCAGCAGCCGGTACGGACAGGGGGGACAGCCCCAGCATTTT. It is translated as CASSRYGQGGQPQHF.

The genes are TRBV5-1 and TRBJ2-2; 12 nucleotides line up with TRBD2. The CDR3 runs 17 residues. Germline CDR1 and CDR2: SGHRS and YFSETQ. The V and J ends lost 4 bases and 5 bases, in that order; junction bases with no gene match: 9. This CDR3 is CASSGGTGTSGTGELFF. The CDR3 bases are TGCGCCAGCAGCGGGGGCACCGGGACTAGCGGGACCGGGGAGCTGTTTTTT.

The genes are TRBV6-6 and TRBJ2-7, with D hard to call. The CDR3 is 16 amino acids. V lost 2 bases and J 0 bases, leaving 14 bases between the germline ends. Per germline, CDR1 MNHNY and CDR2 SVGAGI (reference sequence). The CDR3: CASSYHSDGLSYEQYF. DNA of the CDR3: TGTGCCAGCAGTTACCATTCGGACGGGCTCTCCTACGAGCAGTACTTC.

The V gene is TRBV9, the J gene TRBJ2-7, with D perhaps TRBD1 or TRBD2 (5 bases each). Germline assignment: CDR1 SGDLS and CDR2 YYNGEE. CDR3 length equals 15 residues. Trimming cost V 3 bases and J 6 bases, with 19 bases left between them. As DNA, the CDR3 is TGTGCCAGCAGCGACCCTCTACGAGGGGAAGGCGAGCAGTACTTC. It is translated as CASSDPLRGEGEQYF.

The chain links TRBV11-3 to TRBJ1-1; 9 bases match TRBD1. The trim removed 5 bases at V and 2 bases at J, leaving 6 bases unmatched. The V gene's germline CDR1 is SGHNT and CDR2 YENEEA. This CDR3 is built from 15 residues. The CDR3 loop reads CASSITGGSNTEAFF. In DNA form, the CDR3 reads TGTGCCAGCAGCATTACAGGGGGCTCAAACACTGAAGCTTTCTTT.